This record concerns one T cell receptor (beta chain) sequence. It lacks a known antigen. Base qualities are not provided; no much larger clone lies one nucleotide away. CDR1 and CDR2 (SGHRS, YFSETQ) derive from the germline V gene. Unmatched junction bases come to 14, with V trimmed by 6 bases and J by 2 bases. The CDR3, from cysteine to phenylalanine, totals 17 residues. This entry keeps only the CDR3 DNA: 51 bases, framed from base 1. The donors were healthy, HIV-negative adults with no recently reported acute infections or vaccinations. Every donor was a Caucasian adult living in Nashville, Tennessee, USA. CD4+ T cells were enriched through magnetic negative selection, after which naive cells were positively selected on CD45RA and the remaining negative fraction served as the memory subset. Blood was obtained by leukapheresis, after which PBMCs were separated by Ficoll-Histopaque density gradient centrifugation and cryopreserved in liquid nitrogen vapor phase. Analytical flow cytometry was used to check the purity and quantity of each magnetically sorted T cell population. Genomic DNA was isolated from every sorted fraction and measured by UV absorbance on a Nanodrop 2000c.

This entry comes from a study of shared clonotypes between healthy human individuals (dated by TCRdb to between 2020 and 2021). Regarding the study in general: A couple of women and a few men aged 18 to 49 years were included in the cohort. Per donor, three plates each were used for CD4 naive and CD4 memory, two for CD8 naive, and one for CD8 memory. To estimate repertoire size and how much clonotype sharing occurs between individuals, the study deeply sequenced the blood TCR repertoires of a handful of healthy adults. To increase sequencing depth and limit assay-specific biases, TCR repertoire library preparation and sequencing were carried out by different laboratories using diverse techniques. Each donor's leukapheresis produced roughly between roughly 0.94 and 9.5 billion PBMCs.

Study-wide conclusions, independent of this receptor: Incomplete sequencing was indicated by rarefaction of sorted-subset datasets, despite the large sequencing depth. The genetic and exposure-history diversity represented was limited by the small number of donors. Higher generation probabilities were observed for clonotypes shared by all four sorted-subset donors than for non-shared clonotypes. Sharing across several donors was observed for about 4.8% of naive CD4, about 3.2% of naive CD8, over 2% of memory CD4, and around 0.42% of memory CD8 clonotypes. Naive subsets generally had larger estimated clonotype richness than memory subsets did. Pairwise subsampling led to the expectation that sequencing depth would affect the degree of clonotype sharing among donors. Sampling was restricted to blood, and TCR repertoires in tissue are likely to differ from TCR repertoires in blood.

TCR CDR3 regions were amplified from genomic DNA by multiplex PCR using the deep immunoSEQ assay. Extracted genomic DNA from each cell subset was distributed evenly across all wells of several immunoSEQ 96-well plates, and each plate was treated as a replicate. For sorted subsets, approximately 200 ng of genomic DNA, equivalent to about 30,000 T cell genomes, went into each replicate PCR. Purified libraries were measured with a Qubit 3.0 fluorometer, size-checked on a Bioanalyzer 2100, and measured again with the KAPA Library Quantification kit. A separate single-read 150-cycle Illumina NextSeq 550 flow cell was used to sequence each immunoSEQ 96-well plate. The original methods were these. The immunoSEQ output contained only junctional sequences without quality scores, so filtering could not match that applied to full-length reads. To assign V/J genes and CDR3, sequences were annotated against IMGT germline references using PyIR, a Python wrapper for IgBLAST v1.9. Reads were filtered out if the reads had weak V/J assignments (E-value above 1e-6), no CDR3, stop codons, out-of-frame junctions, or ambiguous translated residues. V3J clonotypes were defined as sequences sharing the same inferred V gene, J gene, and CDR3 amino acid sequence. To compute the percentage overlap between repertoires, the number of shared unique clonotypes was divided by the size of the smaller repertoire. Repertoire richness was assessed with RTK rarefaction, the Chao1 estimator, and Recon v2.1 estimates of unobserved clonotypes. Generation probabilities for all TCRbeta clonotypes obtained by the gDNA method from a handful of donors were computed using OLGA. Entries here come from immuneACCESS through TCRdb and include only in-frame sequences with V and J called. Some clones fail to appear in such tables; in the studies checked, an unresolved V gene covers under half of the shortfall, and the cause of the remainder is unknown. V and J calls plus clone size are reproduced from that table; the DNA served to infer D and trimming. The sample records over a million clones, 95% to 99% of which are singletons. In total, the top ten clones hold roughly 0.42% of the sample.

Recombination connected TRBV5-1 to TRBJ2-3; the junction holds 8 bases that match TRBD2. The sequenced material came from naive CD4+ T cells sorted from blood. The intended sense of this specimen's cell subset or site label: CD45RA+ positively selected. This TCR derives from a man under 40 in good health. The bases are TGCGCCAGCATCGGCGGTGTCGTAGCGGGGAACACAGATACGCAGTATTTT. It is translated as CASIGGVVAGNTDTQYF.